Each of the 10 T cell receptor beta chains below was sequenced from the same sample in a study of beta chain features in type 1 diabetes. Expressed TCRB transcripts were sequenced, since all the RNA that had been isolated was reverse transcribed. The assay was immunoSEQ multiplex PCR, and TCRdb's table has in-frame clones only and misses some. Among about 320,000 clones listed, about 15% were seen once. The sample taken for sequencing was central memory CD4+ T cells from blood. All receptors derive from a man aged 30 to 45 in good health.

This clone came up a few times. The rearrangement links TRBV7-2 to TRBJ1-1; 11 nucleotides line up with TRBD1. CDR3 length: 18 amino acids. Germline V CDR1 and CDR2: SGHTA, FQGNSA. J lost 0 bases, V lost 1 base, and 7 bases had no gene match. The CDR3 loop is CASSLVRTGGTLNTEAFF. CDR3 DNA: TGTGCCAGCAGCTTAGTGAGGACAGGGGGCACCCTGAACACTGAAGCTTTCTTT.

In its sample, this clone was seen a few times. The V and J genes are TRBV2 and TRBJ2-6; D remains unclear. The germline V gene encodes CDR1 SNHLY and CDR2 FYNNEI. Trimming shortened V by 7 bases and J by 0 bases, and 7 bases separated the two germline ends. CDR3 length: 14 amino acids. DNA for the CDR3: TGTGCCAGCACCGCCTACTCTGGGGCCAACGTCCTGACTTTC. It codes for CASTAYSGANVLTF.

The rearrangement uses TRBV29-1 and TRBJ1-1; maybe TRBD1 (6 bases). There are 13 residues in the CDR3. Per the germline V gene, CDR1 is SQVTM and CDR2 is ANQGSEA. V gave up 5 bases and J gave up 0 bases, with 10 bases separating them. CDR3 coding DNA: TGCAGCGTTAGGGGGGTAGTGAACACTGAAGCTTTCTTT. It encodes CSVRGVVNTEAFF.

This clone was detected only a few times. This chain joins TRBV7-2 and TRBJ1-1, with D unclear. The CDR3 is 13 residues long. In germline, CDR1 is SGHTA, CDR2 FQGNSA. The ends were cut back, 5 bases at V and 0 bases at J, with 7 bases in the middle. CDR3 amino acids: CASSPSLNTEAFF. In DNA, the CDR3 is TGTGCCAGCAGCCCCTCCCTGAACACTGAAGCTTTCTTT.

This clone was counted a few times. The V gene is TRBV20-1, the J gene TRBJ2-1; D uncertain. V lost 3 bases to trimming and J lost 7 bases, with 7 bases between them. This CDR3 is built from 11 residues. Germline values: CDR1 DFQATT, CDR2 SNEGSKA (reference sequence). The chain's CDR3 is CSASSVNEQFF. CDR3 sequence (DNA): TGCAGTGCTAGTTCTGTAAATGAGCAGTTCTTC.

The chain has TRBV27 and TRBJ1-5, with no clear D. Germline loops: CDR1 MNHEY, CDR2 SMNVEV (reference sequence). This CDR3 contains 15 residues. Trimming shortened V by 6 bases and J by 1 base, and 13 bases separated the two germline ends. The CDR3 nucleotides read TGTGCCAGCAGCCCTTCTAGGGAGAGCAATCAGCCCCAGCATTTT. It encodes CASSPSRESNQPQHF.

For this clone: The junction and the germline gene differ at one end; a read error may be behind it. The V call is TRBV5-1, the J call TRBJ1-5; no clear D. The CDR3 has 16 amino acids. CDR1 and CDR2 from the germline V gene are SGHRS and YFSETQ. The CDR3 loop is CSSSLIAEKSNQPQHF. In DNA, the CDR3 is TGCTCCAGCAGCTTGATAGCGGAGAAGAGCAATCAGCCCCAGCATTTT.

This clone has just one count. The J gene is TRBJ2-7, the V gene TRBV5-1; a weak D match, TRBD2 (5 bases). The CDR3 covers 16 residues. The V gene lost 4 bases and the J gene lost 2 bases, with 19 bases spanning the gap. The germline V gene encodes CDR1 SGHRS and CDR2 YFSETQ. The DNA for the CDR3 is TGCGCCAGCAGCCCGACGCTCCGGGAACCAACCTACGAGCAGTACTTC. Protein product: CASSPTLREPTYEQYF.

V and J are TRBV5-6 and TRBJ1-1; possible D gene TRBD1, 6 bases. Germline-derived CDR1 and CDR2 are SGHDT and YYEEEE. CDR3 length: 15 residues. V lost 0 bases, J lost 0 bases, and 9 bases lay in between. CDR3 DNA sequence: TGTGCCAGCAGCTTGGGAACAGGGATGAACACTGAAGCTTTCTTT. Protein: CASSLGTGMNTEAFF.

The rearrangement links TRBV7-9 to TRBJ1-3; possible D gene TRBD1, 6 bases. Trimming took 4 bases from V and 0 from J, leaving 13 bases between them. The CDR3 has 16 amino acids. Germline V lookup: CDR1 SEHNR, CDR2 FQNEAQ (reference sequence). CDR3 bases: TGTGCCAGCAGCTACGGCTACAGGGACTCTGGAAACACCATATATTTT. Translated, it gives CASSYGYRDSGNTIYF.